This TCR beta chain was captured in a study of blood T cells in healthy people across ages. Whole-study results and caveats: Estimated diversity, derived from one million T cells, was regarded as an underestimate.

Next came a second PCR, run for 7 to 11 cycles, which used a sample-barcoded 5' primer along with a J-beta primer mix. TCRdb ran MiXCR on the 5' RACE reads and lists one entry per CDR3 protein. The profile covers approximately 1.5 million distinct CDR3 sequences, with around 35% appearing a single time and about 11% taken by the ten largest. Individuals who donated were healthy Caucasians from Russia aged about 6 to 100. This clonotype has just a few counts. Its specificity is unknown. V was trimmed by 2 bases and J by 3 bases, leaving 13 bases between them. This CDR3 is built from 15 residues. The germline V gene encodes CDR1 PRHDT and CDR2 FYEKMQ (reference sequence).

This TCR was sampled from a woman in her thirties in good health. The chain links TRBV13 to TRBJ1-2; no firm D call. Sequencing was carried out using blood. CDR3 protein: CASSLTSATDYGYTF. The CDR3 nucleotides read TGTGCCAGCAGCTTAACTTCGGCGACGGACTATGGCTACACCTTC.